This T cell receptor (beta chain) was recovered during a study of blood T cell repertoires in COVID-19. Overall study: From T cells, B-cell-depleted T cells, or PBMCs came the material, which was cDNA or gDNA.

Profiled with immunoSEQ multiplex PCR; TCRdb holds only in-frame clones, not every one. The sample records some 250,000 clones, 81% being singletons. Trimming took 1 base from V and 4 from J, leaving 19 bases between them. There are 17 residues in the CDR3. Looked up from germline, CDR1 is SGHDN and CDR2 is FVKESK. Source material: peripheral blood. The receptor comes from a woman of 80 years or more with acute or convalescent COVID-19. J is TRBJ1-2 and V is TRBV14; D gene unclear. CDR3: CASSQGTPVLSGYGYTF. The CDR3 DNA follows: TGTGCCAGCAGCCAAGGGACTCCAGTGCTCAGTGGCTATGGCTACACCTTC. Using reference TRBV14 and TRBJ1-2 for the parts outside the CDR3, the full variable domain is EAGVTQFPSHSVIEKGQTVTLRCDPISGHDNLYWYRRVMGKEIKFLLHFVKESKQDESGMPNNRFLAERTGGTYSTLKVQPAELEDSGVYFCASSQGTPVLSGYGYTFGSGTRLTVV.